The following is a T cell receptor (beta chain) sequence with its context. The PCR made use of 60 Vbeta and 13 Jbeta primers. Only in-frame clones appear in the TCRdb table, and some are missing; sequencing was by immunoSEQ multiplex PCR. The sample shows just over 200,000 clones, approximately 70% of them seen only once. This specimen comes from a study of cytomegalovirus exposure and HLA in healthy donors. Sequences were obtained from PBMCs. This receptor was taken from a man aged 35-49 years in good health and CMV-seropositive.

The CDR3 is CASSPRGYEQYF. In DNA, the CDR3 is TGTGCCAGCAGCCCCCGGGGTTACGAGCAGTACTTC. The chain has TRBV11-1 and TRBJ2-7; D perhaps matches TRBD2 (5 bases). Germline-derived CDR1 and CDR2 are SGHAT and FQDESV (reference sequence). CDR3 length: 12 amino acids. V was clipped by 5 bases and J by 4 bases, with 9 bases between them. The variable domain in full, completed from reference TRBV11-1 and TRBJ2-7, reads EAEVAQSPRYKITEKSQAVAFWCDPISGHATLYWYRQILGQGPELLVQFQDESVVDDSQLPKDRFSAERLKGVDSTLKIQPAELGDSAMYLCASSPRGYEQYFGPGTRLTVT.